Listed here are 25 T cell receptor beta chains from one sample, sequenced in a study of breast tumors, draining lymph nodes, adjacent tissues. TCRdb re-called the multiplex PCR reads with MiXCR, one entry per CDR3 protein. The data show tens of thousands of distinct CDR3 sequences, with 35% to 50% seen just once and over 9.5% held by the top ten. Input material: breast tumor tissue. All receptors come from a female donor with breast cancer. Some clones in this sample may be carry-over from other donors' samples.

This clonotype was detected many times. V usage is TRBV5-1 and J usage is TRBJ1-6, with a possible D match to TRBD1 (5 bases). Trimming removed 0 bases at V and 8 bases at J, with 15 bases between. Germline lookup yields CDR1 SGHRS and CDR2 YFSETQ. The CDR3 is 16 amino acids. CDR3 in DNA: TGCGCCAGCAGCTTGGCCGTCGGGCAGGGTGATTCACCCCTCCACTTT. It yields the protein CASSLAVGQGDSPLHF.

This clonotype was seen many times. The genes are TRBV16 and TRBJ1-2, with TRBD1 matching 7 bases. CDR1 is KGHSY and CDR2 is FQNENV in the germline V gene. J gave up 6 bases and V 3 bases, and 13 bases lay outside the gene matches. The CDR3 contains 16 residues. The CDR3 spells CASSHHSRGRVDGYTF. The CDR3 bases are TGTGCCAGCAGCCATCATTCGAGGGGGCGTGTTGATGGCTACACCTTC.

With respect to this clonotype: Mismatch with germline at one junction end may stem from a read error. The V call is TRBV12-3 or TRBV12-4, the J call TRBJ2-1, with TRBD2 identical over 7 bases. This CDR3 is built from 14 residues. Here the CDR3 reads CASTGTSAYSEQFF. The DNA for the CDR3 is TGTGCCAGCACCGGCACTAGCGCCTACAGTGAGCAGTTCTTC.

This clonotype was detected many times. The chain employs TRBV30 and TRBJ1-2; D is uncertain. V lost 7 bases to trimming and J lost 2 bases, with 14 bases between them. Germline CDR1 is GTSNPN and CDR2 is SVGIG (reference sequence). The CDR3 sequence is 13 residues long. The CDR3 coding sequence is TGTGCCTCCAGCGCAGCGATAAACTATGGCTACACCTTC. It encodes CASSAAINYGYTF. The complete variable domain, with remaining parts taken from reference TRBV30 and TRBJ1-2, reads SQTIHQWPATLVQPVGSPLSLECTVEGTSNPNLYWYRQAAGRGLQLLFYSVGIGQISSEVPQNLSASRPQDRQFILSSKKLLLSDSGFYLCASSAAINYGYTFGSGTRLTVV.

Comment on this clonotype: A much larger clone lies one base from this, so it may be a read error. V is TRBV5-6 and J is TRBJ2-4; D is uncertain. There are 14 residues in the CDR3. The germline CDR1 and CDR2 sequences are SGHDT and YYEEEE. For the CDR3, the DNA is TGTGCCAGCAGCTCGAACTCCGAGTCACACATTCAGTGCTTC. This sequence encodes CASSSNSESHIQCF. The entire variable domain, with the rest obtained from reference TRBV5-6 and TRBJ2-4, is as follows: DAGVTQSPTHLIKTRGQQVTLRCSPKSGHDTVSWYQQALGQGPQFIFQYYEEEERQRGNFPDRFSGHQFPNYSSELNVNALLLGDSALYLCASSSNSESHIQCFGAGTRLSVL.

V usage is TRBV28 and J usage is TRBJ2-7; D call uncertain. The germline V gene encodes CDR1 MDHEN and CDR2 SYDVKM. The CDR3 is made up of 15 amino acids. The V end was cut by 3 bases, the J end by 3 bases, with 15 bases between. CDR3 sequence reads: CASSFGPWGNYEQYF. The CDR3 DNA is TGTGCCAGCAGTTTTGGCCCCTGGGGTAACTACGAGCAGTACTTC.

This clonotype was picked up many times. This chain joins TRBV14 and TRBJ2-2, with D hard to call. CDR3 length equals 13 residues. Germline V gives CDR1 SGHDN, CDR2 FVKESK. V was cut by 4 bases and J by 5 bases, with 8 bases left in between. This chain's CDR3 is CASSLRITGELFF. The CDR3 DNA is TGTGCCAGCAGCCTCAGAATTACCGGGGAGCTGTTTTTT.

This clonotype was found many times. V is TRBV20-1 and J is TRBJ2-6, with 7 positions matching TRBD1. The CDR3 is 17 residues long. V trimming: 0 bases; J trimming: 0 bases; junction bases outside the gene matches: 5. Germline V gene data show CDR1 as DFQATT and CDR2 as SNEGSKA (reference sequence). This CDR3 is CSARDEGAFSGANVLTF. CDR3 DNA: TGCAGTGCTAGAGATGAGGGGGCCTTCTCTGGGGCCAACGTCCTGACTTTC.

The chain combines TRBV9 with TRBJ2-6; no clear D. The V gene's germline CDR1 is SGDLS and CDR2 YYNGEE. There are 14 residues in the CDR3. The ends were cut back, 7 bases at V and 4 bases at J, with 12 bases in the middle. CDR3 sequence (DNA): TGTGCCAGCGCCACAAGCTCCGGGGCCAACGTCCTGACTTTC. Amino acids: CASATSSGANVLTF.

This clonotype has only a few counts. V gene TRBV7-2 combines with J gene TRBJ2-5; D unresolved. The CDR3 has 12 amino acids. V shed 0 bases and J shed 4 bases, with 3 bases lying between them. Germline CDR1 SGHTA, CDR2 FQGNSA. The CDR3 loop reads CASSLALETQYF. In DNA, the CDR3 is TGTGCCAGCAGCTTAGCGCTAGAGACCCAGTACTTC. Supplemented by reference TRBV7-2 and TRBJ2-5, the full variable domain reads GAGVSQSPSNKVTEKGKDVELRCDPISGHTALYWYRQSLGQGLEFLIYFQGNSAPDKSGLPSDRFSAERTGGSVSTLTIQRTQQEDSAVYLCASSLALETQYFGPGTRLLVL.

In this sample, this clonotype turned up many times. This sequence joins TRBV29-1 and TRBJ2-1; 10 bases match TRBD2. Per germline, CDR1 SQVTM and CDR2 ANQGSEA. This CDR3 is built from 17 residues. Losses at the gene ends were 1 base for V and 0 bases for J; bases not matched to a gene: 6. The CDR3 is CSVEGSGRRSSYNEQFF. CDR3 nucleotide sequence: TGCAGCGTTGAAGGTAGCGGGAGGAGGAGCTCCTACAATGAGCAGTTCTTC.

This clonotype was counted ten times or more. This chain joins TRBV7-2 and TRBJ2-7, with 7 bases identical to TRBD2. The CDR3 has 15 amino acids. The V segment lost 5 bases and the J segment 3 bases; nucleotides outside the gene matches: 10. The germline V gene has CDR1 SGHTA and CDR2 FQGNSA. CDR3 sequence: CASSPSGAFLYEQYF. The CDR3 bases are TGTGCCAGCAGCCCAAGCGGGGCGTTCCTCTACGAGCAGTACTTC.

The chain employs TRBV20-1 and TRBJ2-1; TRBD2 matches 10 bases. Germline CDR1 is DFQATT and CDR2 is SNEGSKA (reference sequence). CDR3 length equals 13 residues. The V and J ends lost 4 bases and 3 bases, in that order; junction bases with no gene match: 0. The CDR3 region is CSATSGSYNEQFF. The CDR3 region has the DNA TGCAGTGCTACTAGCGGGAGCTACAATGAGCAGTTCTTC.

A note on this clonotype: This CDR3 is missing its conserved last phenylalanine or tryptophan, likely due to a read error. The DNA is omitted, as the CDR3 cannot be located on it reliably, and the CDR3 follows TCRdb's listing. CDR3 region: CATSVAGG. The J gene is TRBJ1-2, the V gene TRBV24-1. The germline gives CDR1 KGHDR, CDR2 SFDVKD. The CDR3 spans 8 amino acids, including both terminal residues.

Many counts were recorded for this clonotype. CDR3 sequence: CASGTGGYEQYF. CDR3 nucleotide sequence: TGTGCCAGCGGGACAGGGGGCTACGAGCAGTACTTC. This rearrangement joins TRBV9 to TRBJ2-7; 11 bases match TRBD1. Trimming removed 7 bases from V and 3 bases from J; junction bases left unmatched: 0. This CDR3 contains 12 residues. Germline loops: CDR1 SGDLS, CDR2 YYNGEE.

This chain links TRBV24-1 with TRBJ1-6; 8 positions match TRBD1. V lost 12 bases to trimming and J lost 10 bases; unmatched junction nucleotides: 10. The CDR3 is 13 amino acids. Per the germline V gene, CDR1 is KGHDR and CDR2 is SFDVKD. The CDR3 bases are TGTGCCGCCGTGGGACAGGTCAACTCACCCCTCCACTTT. This encodes CAAVGQVNSPLHF.

This clonotype was seen at least ten times. CDR3 coding DNA: TGTGCCAGCAGTCACCCCTTTGTGAGCGGGGAGCTGTTTTTT. It yields the protein CASSHPFVSGELFF. The chain carries TRBV6-6 and TRBJ2-2; D uncertain. CDR1 MNHNY and CDR2 SVGAGI come from the germline V gene (reference sequence). There are 14 residues in the CDR3. V lost 5 bases and J lost 7, with 14 bases in between.

Many counts were recorded for this clonotype. V gene TRBV9 combines with J gene TRBJ2-7; D uncertain. The V end was cut by 4 bases, the J end by 2 bases, with 13 bases between. Germline CDR1 and CDR2: SGDLS and YYNGEE. The CDR3 is made up of 14 amino acids. The CDR3 spells CASSPWVLPYEQYF. DNA for the CDR3: TGTGCCAGCAGCCCGTGGGTCCTTCCCTACGAGCAGTACTTC.

This clonotype was seen repeatedly, ten times or more. The chain is built from TRBV20-1 and TRBJ2-5; 11 nucleotides agree with TRBD2. The CDR3 consists of 17 residues. V lost 0 bases and J lost 5; bases outside the gene matches: 11. Germline V gene lookup returns CDR1 DFQATT and CDR2 SNEGSKA (reference sequence). The CDR3 is CSARDSSGRGYGETQYF. CDR3 DNA: TGCAGTGCTAGAGATAGTAGCGGGAGGGGTTATGGGGAGACCCAGTACTTC.

This clonotype was seen at least ten times. The chain is built from TRBV7-9 and TRBJ2-2; 13 bases are a match to TRBD2. The CDR3 has 18 amino acids. Germline V gene lookup returns CDR1 SEHNR and CDR2 FQNEAQ (reference sequence). J was trimmed by 6 bases and V by 2 bases; bases with no gene match: 9. This CDR3 is CASSLSRTSGSRAGELFF. CDR3 sequence (DNA): TGTGCCAGCAGCTTAAGCAGGACTAGCGGGAGTAGGGCCGGGGAGCTGTTTTTT.

This clonotype has at least ten counts. This may come from a read error, since a much larger clone is one base off. The chain carries TRBV20-1 and TRBJ2-7; TRBD2 is a possible D gene (5 bases). Trimming shortened V by 3 bases and J by 6 bases, and 18 bases separated the two germline ends. CDR1 DFQATT and CDR2 SNEGSKA come from the germline V gene (reference sequence). The CDR3 contains 14 residues. CDR3 bases: TGCAGTGCTAGTACGGGAAACAGACCCTCCGAGCAGTACTTC. It codes for CSASTGNRPSEQYF.

The V and J genes are TRBV4-2 and TRBJ2-7; the D gene is possibly TRBD1 (5 bases). Germline CDR1 LGHNA, CDR2 YNFKEQ. Between the trimmed V and J ends, which lost 0 bases and 2 bases, there was a span of 11 bases. This CDR3 region has 15 residues. The CDR3 sequence is CASSQEIGATYEQYF. CDR3 in DNA: TGTGCCAGCAGCCAAGAGATAGGGGCCACCTACGAGCAGTACTTC.

This clonotype has ten or more counts. The chain joins TRBV24-1 to TRBJ2-5; maybe TRBD1 (5 bases). From germline, CDR1 is KGHDR and CDR2 SFDVKD. Between the trimmed V and J ends, which lost 9 bases and 1 base, there was a span of 20 bases. The CDR3 is 16 residues long. CDR3 coding DNA: TGTGCCACCCAATCCCGGACAAAGGGTGCCCAAGAGACCCAGTACTTC. It translates to CATQSRTKGAQETQYF.

This clonotype occurred many times. A much larger clone is a single base away; this may be a read error. The V and J genes are TRBV12-3 or TRBV12-4 and TRBJ2-2; TRBD1 aligns across 7 bases. CDR3 length equals 14 residues. The CDR3 is CASTRQGGTGELSF. Here the CDR3 DNA reads TGTGCCAGCACTCGACAGGGCGGCACCGGGGAGCTGTCTTTT.

Note on this clonotype: Compared with germline, one end of the junction differs, possibly owing to a read error. This chain joins TRBV29-1 and TRBJ2-6; TRBD2 might be the D (5 bases). CDR1 and CDR2 (germline): SQVTM, ANQGSEA. This CDR3 contains 13 residues. DNA for the CDR3: TGTAGCGTCGAGAGAGCTGGGGCCAACGTCCTGACTTTC. Its translation is CSVERAGANVLTF.